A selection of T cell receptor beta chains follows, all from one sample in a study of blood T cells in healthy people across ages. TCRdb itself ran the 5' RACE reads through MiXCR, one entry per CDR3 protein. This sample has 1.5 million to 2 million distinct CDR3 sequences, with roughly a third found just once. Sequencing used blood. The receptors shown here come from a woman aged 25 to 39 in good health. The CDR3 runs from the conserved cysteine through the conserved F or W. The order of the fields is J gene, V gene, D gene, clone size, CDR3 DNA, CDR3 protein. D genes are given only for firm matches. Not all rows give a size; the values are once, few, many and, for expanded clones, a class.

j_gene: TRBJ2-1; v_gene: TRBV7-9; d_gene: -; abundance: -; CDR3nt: TGTGCCAGCAGCTCAGGAGACCGCTACAATGAGCAGTTCTTC; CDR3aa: CASSSGDRYNEQFF
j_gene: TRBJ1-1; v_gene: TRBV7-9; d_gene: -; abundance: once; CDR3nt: TGTGCCAGCAGTCCCCCCAGGGACCTGAACACTGAAGCTTTCTTT; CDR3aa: CASSPPRDLNTEAFF
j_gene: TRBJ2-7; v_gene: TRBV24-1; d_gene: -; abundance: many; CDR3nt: TGTGCCACCGCAGCCGGGGGAGCCTACGAGCAGTACTTC; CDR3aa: CATAAGGAYEQYF
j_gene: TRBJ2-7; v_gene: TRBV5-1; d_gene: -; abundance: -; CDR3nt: TGCGCCAGCAGCTTGGGGCCAGGGGTATCCTACGAGCAGTACTTC; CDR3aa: CASSLGPGVSYEQYF
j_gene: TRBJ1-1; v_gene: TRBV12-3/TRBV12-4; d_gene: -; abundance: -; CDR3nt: TGTGCCAGCACTCTAGTGGGCCGGCGCACTGAAGCTTTCTTT; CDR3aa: CASTLVGRRTEAFF
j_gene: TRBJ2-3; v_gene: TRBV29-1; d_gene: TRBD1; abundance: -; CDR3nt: TGCAGCGTTGATGAGGTCGCCGGGACAGGGAGCACAGATACGCAGTATTTT; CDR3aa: CSVDEVAGTGSTDTQYF
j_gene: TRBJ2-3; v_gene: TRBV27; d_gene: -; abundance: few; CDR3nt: TGTGCCAGCAGCTCCTTCACTAGCACAGATACGCAGTATTTT; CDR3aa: CASSSFTSTDTQYF
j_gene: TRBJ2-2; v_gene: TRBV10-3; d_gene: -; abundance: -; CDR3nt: TGTGCCATCAGACAGGGCCGGGACACCGGGGAGCTGTTTTTT; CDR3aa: CAIRQGRDTGELFF
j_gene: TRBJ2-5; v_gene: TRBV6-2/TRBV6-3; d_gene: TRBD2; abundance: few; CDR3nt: TGTGCCAGCAGTCCCCTCCGGGGGGGTCGAGAGACCCAGTACTTC; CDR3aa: CASSPLRGGRETQYF
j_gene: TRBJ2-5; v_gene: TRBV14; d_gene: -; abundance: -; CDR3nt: TGTGCCAGCAGCCCAAGAAAGGGGGGACTGGAGACCCAGTACTTC; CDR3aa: CASSPRKGGLETQYF
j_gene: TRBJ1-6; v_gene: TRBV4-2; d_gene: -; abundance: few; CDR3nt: TGTGCCAGCAGCCAAGATCAAGGGTATAATTCACCCCTCCACTTT; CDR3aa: CASSQDQGYNSPLHF
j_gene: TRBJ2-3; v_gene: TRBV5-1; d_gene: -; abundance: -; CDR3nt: TGCGCCAGCAAGGTACTGGCAACGGGAGAGTTAGATACGCAGTATTTT; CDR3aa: CASKVLATGELDTQYF
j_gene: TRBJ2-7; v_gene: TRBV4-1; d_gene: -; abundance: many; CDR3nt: TGCGCCAGCAGCCAAGATCGGACCAAGCAGTACTTC; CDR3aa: CASSQDRTKQYF
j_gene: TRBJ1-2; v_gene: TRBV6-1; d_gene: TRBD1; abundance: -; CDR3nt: TGTGCCGCTGTTCTACAGGGGGGCGGCTACACCTTC; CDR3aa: CAAVLQGGGYTF
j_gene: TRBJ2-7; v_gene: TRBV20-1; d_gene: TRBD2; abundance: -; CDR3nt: TGCAGTGCTCCTCCTGGTGCTAGCGGGACTTATTACGAGCAGTACTTC; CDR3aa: CSAPPGASGTYYEQYF
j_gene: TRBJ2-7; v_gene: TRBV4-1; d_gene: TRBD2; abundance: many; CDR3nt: TGCGCCAGCAGCACCCGACTAGCGGGGGCCTACGAGCAGTACTTC; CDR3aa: CASSTRLAGAYEQYF
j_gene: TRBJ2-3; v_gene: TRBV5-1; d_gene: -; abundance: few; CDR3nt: TGCGCCAGCAGCGATCGATATGAGCGCACAGATACGCAGTATTTT; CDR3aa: CASSDRYERTDTQYF
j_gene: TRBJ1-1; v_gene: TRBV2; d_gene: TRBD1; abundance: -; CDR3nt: TGTGCCAGCGGGTTATCAGGGGGCCCGAACACTGAAGCTTTCTTT; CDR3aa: CASGLSGGPNTEAFF
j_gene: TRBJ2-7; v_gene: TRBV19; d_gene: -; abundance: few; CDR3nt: TGTGCCAGTAGTATAACCGGGACGTGGGAGCAGTACTTC; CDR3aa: CASSITGTWEQYF
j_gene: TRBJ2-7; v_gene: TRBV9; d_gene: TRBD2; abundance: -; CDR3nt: TGTGCCAGCAGCTACGGACTAGCGGGAGAAGTGGAGCAGTACTTC; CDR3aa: CASSYGLAGEVEQYF
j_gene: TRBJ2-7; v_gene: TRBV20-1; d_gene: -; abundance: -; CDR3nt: TGCAGTGCTATGCTAACGGGCAAAAACATTCTGTACTTC; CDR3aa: CSAMLTGKNILYF
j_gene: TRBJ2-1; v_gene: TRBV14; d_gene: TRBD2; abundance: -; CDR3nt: TGTGCCAGCAGCCAACGGGGAGGGTTACCTGAGCAGTTCTTC; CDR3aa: CASSQRGGLPEQFF
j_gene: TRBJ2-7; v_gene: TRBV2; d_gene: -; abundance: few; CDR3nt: TGTGCCAGCAGACCCAGTTTCGACAGTGCCTACGAGCAGTACTTC; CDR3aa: CASRPSFDSAYEQYF
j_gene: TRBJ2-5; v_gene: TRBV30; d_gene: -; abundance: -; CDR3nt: TGTGCCTGGGGGACTTCCCAAGAGACCCAGTACTTC; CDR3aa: CAWGTSQETQYF